This paragraph reports one T cell receptor (beta chain). These data come from a study of shared clonotypes between healthy human individuals. Measured with immunoSEQ multiplex PCR; TCRdb has only the in-frame clones, and not every one. The data hold about 1,800,000 clones, with about 95% observed a single time. Terminally differentiated effector memory CD45RA+ cells were left out of the naive CD8 fraction, which was CD45RO-negative and positively selected for CCR7. From germline, CDR1 is SEHNR and CDR2 FQNEAQ (reference sequence). V dropped 8 bases and J dropped 1; count of bases not matched to a gene: 8. CDR3 length equals 14 residues.

The chain recombines TRBV7-9 with TRBJ2-7; 7 bases match TRBD1. Sequencing was done on a sample of naive CD8+ T cells sorted from blood. This sequence was found in a man aged 18 to 29 in good health. The CDR3 here is CASLQQGSSYEQYF. The CDR3 DNA reads TGTGCCAGCTTGCAACAGGGGAGTTCCTACGAGCAGTACTTC.